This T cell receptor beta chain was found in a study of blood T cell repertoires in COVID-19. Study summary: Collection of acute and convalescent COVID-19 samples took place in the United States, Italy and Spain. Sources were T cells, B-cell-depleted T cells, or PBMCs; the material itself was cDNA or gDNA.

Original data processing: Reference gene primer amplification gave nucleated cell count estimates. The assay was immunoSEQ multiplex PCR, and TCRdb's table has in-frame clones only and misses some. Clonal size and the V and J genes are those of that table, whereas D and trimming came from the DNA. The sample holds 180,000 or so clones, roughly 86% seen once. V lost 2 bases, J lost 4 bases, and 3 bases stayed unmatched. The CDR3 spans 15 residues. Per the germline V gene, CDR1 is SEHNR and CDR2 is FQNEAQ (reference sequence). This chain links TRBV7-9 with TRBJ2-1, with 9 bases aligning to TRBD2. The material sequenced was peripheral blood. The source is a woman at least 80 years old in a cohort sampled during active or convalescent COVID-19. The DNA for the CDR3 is TGTGCCAGCAGCTTAATGGCGGGAGGGTACAATGAGCAGTTCTTC. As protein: CASSLMAGGYNEQFF.